This TCR beta chain derives from a study of T cell responses to AZD1222 COVID-19 vaccine. Across the study: The study pooled second doses at about 4 or about 12 weeks.

Worth noting for this clone: The antigen is undetermined.

J lost 1 base, V lost 4 bases, and 3 bases had no gene match. Germline assignment: CDR1 SGHTA and CDR2 FQGNSA. The CDR3 has 14 amino acids. Points from the study as a whole: Among spike-specific TCRs, nearly half reportedly target unmutated variant regions.

Sequencing used immunoSEQ multiplex PCR; TCRdb keeps in-frame clones, though not all of them. This repertoire shows under 95,000 clones, nearly 90% found once; its top ten account for approximately 8.7%. The genes are TRBV7-2 and TRBJ1-1; 7 bases line up with TRBD1. The specimen was peripheral blood, collected on day 0 of AZD1222 vaccination. The receptor's source is an adult in good health. The CDR3 coding sequence is TGTGCCAGCAGCTGGGGACAGCAGAACACTGAAGCTTTCTTT. Translation gives CASSWGQQNTEAFF.